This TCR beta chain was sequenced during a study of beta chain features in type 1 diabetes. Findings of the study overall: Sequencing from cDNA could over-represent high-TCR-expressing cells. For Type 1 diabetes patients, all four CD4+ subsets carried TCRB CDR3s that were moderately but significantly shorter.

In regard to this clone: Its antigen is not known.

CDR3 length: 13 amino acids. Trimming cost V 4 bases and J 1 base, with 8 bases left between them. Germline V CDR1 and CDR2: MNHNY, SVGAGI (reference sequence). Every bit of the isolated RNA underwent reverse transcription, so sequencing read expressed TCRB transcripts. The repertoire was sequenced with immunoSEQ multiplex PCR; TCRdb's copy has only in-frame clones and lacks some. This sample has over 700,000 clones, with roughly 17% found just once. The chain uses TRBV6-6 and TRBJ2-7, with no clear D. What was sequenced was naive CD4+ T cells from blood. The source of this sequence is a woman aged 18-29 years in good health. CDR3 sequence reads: CASSFPASYEQYF. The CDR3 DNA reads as TGTGCCAGCAGTTTTCCAGCATCCTACGAGCAGTACTTC.